This T cell receptor (beta chain) was documented in a study of monozygotic twins with inflammatory bowel disease. Study findings and constraints: IBD patients had lower TCRbeta diversity (inverse Simpson) than healthy co-twins.

TCRdb re-called the 5' RACE reads, yielding one record per CDR3 amino acid sequence without DNA. This repertoire includes approximately 380,000 distinct CDR3 sequences. Of note for this clonotype: Its antigen is as yet unknown.

The authors isolated total RNA from whole blood without sorting T cells. This sequence originates from a human donor with ulcerative colitis or Crohn's disease, or a healthy co-twin of an affected twin (not recorded which). Sample: blood.

The CDR3: CASSELGDQETQYF. V gene TRBV25-1 combines with J gene TRBJ2-5. Germline V gives CDR1 MGHDK, CDR2 SYGVNS. The CDR3 runs to 14 residues.